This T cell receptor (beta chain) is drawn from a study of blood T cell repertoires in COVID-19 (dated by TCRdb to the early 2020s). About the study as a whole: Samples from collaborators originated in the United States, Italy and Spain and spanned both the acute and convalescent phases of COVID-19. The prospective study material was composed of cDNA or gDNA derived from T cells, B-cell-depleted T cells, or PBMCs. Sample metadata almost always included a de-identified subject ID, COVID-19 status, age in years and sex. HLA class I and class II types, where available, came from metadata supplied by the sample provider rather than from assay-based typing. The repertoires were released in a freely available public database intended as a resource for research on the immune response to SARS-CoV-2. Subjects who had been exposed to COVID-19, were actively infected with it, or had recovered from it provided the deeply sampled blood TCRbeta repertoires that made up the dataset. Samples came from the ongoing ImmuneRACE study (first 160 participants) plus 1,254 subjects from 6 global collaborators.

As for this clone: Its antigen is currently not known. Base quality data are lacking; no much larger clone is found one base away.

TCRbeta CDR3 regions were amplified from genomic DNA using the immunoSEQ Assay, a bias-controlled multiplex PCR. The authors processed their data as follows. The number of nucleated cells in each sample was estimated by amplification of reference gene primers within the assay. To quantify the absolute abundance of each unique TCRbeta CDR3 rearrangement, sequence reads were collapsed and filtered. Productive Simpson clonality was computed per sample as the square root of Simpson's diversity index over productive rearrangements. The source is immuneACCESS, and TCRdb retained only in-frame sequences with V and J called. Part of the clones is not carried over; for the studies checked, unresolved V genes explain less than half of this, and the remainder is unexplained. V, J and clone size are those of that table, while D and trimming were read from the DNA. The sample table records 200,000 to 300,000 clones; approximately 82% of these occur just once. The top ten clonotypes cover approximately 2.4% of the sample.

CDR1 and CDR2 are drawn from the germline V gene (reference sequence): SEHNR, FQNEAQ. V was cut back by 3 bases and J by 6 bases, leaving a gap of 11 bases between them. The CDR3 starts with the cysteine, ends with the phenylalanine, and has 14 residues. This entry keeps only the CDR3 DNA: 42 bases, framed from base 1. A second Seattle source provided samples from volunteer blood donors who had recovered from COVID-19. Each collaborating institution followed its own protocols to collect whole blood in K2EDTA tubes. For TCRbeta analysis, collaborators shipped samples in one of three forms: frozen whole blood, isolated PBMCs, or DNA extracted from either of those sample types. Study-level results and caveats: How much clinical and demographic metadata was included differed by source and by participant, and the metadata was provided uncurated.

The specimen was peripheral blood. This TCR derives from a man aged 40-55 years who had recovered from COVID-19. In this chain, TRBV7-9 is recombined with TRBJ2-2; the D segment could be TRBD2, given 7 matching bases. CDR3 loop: CASSLGAGAGELFF. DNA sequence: TGTGCCAGCAGCTTGGGGGCGGGAGCCGGGGAGCTGTTTTTT.